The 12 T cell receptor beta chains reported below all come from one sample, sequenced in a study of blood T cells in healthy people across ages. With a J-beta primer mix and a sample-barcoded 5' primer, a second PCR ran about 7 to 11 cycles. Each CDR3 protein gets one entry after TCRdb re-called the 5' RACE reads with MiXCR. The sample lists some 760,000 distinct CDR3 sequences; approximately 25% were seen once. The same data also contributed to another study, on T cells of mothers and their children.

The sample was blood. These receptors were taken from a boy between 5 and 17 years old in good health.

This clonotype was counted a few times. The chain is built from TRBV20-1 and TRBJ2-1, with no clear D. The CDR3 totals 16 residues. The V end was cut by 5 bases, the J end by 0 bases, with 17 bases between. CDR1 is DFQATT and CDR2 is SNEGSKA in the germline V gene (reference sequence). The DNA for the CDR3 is TGCAGTGCTTTGGTTGGGGTAGCTAGCTCCTACAATGAGCAGTTCTTC. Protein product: CSALVGVASSYNEQFF.

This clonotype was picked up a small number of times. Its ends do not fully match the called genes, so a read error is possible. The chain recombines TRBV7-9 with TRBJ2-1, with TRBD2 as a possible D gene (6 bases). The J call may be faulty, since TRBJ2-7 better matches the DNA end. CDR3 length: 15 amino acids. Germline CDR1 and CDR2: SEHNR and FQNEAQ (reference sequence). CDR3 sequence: CVSSLAAGLSYEQYF. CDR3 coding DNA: TGTGTCAGCAGCTTAGCGGCGGGTCTCTCCTACGAGCAGTACTTC.

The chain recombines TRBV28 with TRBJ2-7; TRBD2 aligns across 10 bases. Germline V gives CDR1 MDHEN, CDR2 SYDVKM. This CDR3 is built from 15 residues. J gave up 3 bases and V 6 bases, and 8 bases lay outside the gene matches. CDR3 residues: CASSQETSGNYEQYF. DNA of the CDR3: TGTGCCAGCAGCCAAGAAACTAGCGGGAACTACGAGCAGTACTTC.

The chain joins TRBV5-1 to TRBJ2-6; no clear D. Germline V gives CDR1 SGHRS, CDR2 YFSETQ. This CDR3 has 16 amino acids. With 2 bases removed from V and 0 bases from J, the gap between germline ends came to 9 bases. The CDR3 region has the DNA TGCGCCAGCAGCTTCTCAGGTGCCTCTGGGGCCAACGTCCTGACTTTC. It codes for CASSFSGASGANVLTF. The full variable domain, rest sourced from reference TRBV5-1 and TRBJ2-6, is KAGVTQTPRYLIKTRGQQVTLSCSPISGHRSVSWYQQTPGQGLQFLFEYFSETQRNKGNFPGRFSGRQFSNSRSEMNVSTLELGDSALYLCASSFSGASGANVLTFGAGSRLTVL.

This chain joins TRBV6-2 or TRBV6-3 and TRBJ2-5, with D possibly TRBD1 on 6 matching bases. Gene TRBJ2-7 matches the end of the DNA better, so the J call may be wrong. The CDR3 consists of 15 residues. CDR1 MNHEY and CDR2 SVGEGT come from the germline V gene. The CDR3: CASSTGTPLIYEQYF. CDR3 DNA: TGTGCCAGCAGTACCGGGACACCCCTAATCTACGAGCAGTACTTC.

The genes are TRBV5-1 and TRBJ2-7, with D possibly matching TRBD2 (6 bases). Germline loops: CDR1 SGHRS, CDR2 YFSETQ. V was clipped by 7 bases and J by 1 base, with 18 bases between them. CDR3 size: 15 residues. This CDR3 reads CASQIGTLSSYEQYF. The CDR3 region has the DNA TGCGCCAGCCAGATCGGGACTCTCAGTTCCTACGAGCAGTACTTC.

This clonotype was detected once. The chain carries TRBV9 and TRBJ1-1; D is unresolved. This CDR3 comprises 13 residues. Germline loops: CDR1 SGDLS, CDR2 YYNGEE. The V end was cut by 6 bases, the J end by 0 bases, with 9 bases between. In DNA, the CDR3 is TGTGCCAGCACCGGACTATTGAACACTGAAGCTTTCTTT. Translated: CASTGLLNTEAFF.

The CDR3 loop reads CAITSSGANVLTF. CDR3 coding DNA: TGTGCCATCACCAGCTCTGGGGCCAACGTCCTGACTTTC. The gene calls are TRBV10-3 and TRBJ2-6; no clear D. Trimming pared 7 bases from V and 0 bases from J, leaving 4 bases between. The length of the CDR3 is 13 residues. Germline CDR1 is ENHRY and CDR2 is SYGVKD.

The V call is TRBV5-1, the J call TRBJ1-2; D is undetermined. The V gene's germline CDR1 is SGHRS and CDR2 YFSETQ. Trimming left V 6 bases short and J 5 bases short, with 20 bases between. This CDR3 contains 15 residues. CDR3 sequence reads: CASKRGVGLTYGYTF. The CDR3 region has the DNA TGCGCCAGCAAGAGAGGAGTGGGCCTTACTTATGGCTACACCTTC.

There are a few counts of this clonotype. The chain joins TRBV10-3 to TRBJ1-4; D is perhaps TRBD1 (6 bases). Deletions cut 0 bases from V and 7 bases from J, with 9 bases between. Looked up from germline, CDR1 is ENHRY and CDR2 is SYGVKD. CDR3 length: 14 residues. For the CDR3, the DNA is TGTGCCATCAGTGAGTCCGGGACAACTGAAAAACTGTTTTTT. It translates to CAISESGTTEKLFF.

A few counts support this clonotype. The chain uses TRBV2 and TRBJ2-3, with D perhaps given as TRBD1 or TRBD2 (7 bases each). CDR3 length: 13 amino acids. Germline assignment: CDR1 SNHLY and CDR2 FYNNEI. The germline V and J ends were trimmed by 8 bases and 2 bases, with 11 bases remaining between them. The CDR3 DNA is TGTGCCAGCTCAGGGGGGGACACAGATACGCAGTATTTT. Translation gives CASSGGDTDTQYF. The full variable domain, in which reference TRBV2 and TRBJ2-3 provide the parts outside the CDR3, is EPEVTQTPSHQVTQMGQEVILRCVPISNHLYFYWYRQILGQKVEFLVSFYNNEISEKSEIFDDQFSVERPDGSNFTLKIRSTKLEDSAMYFCASSGGDTDTQYFGPGTRLTVL.

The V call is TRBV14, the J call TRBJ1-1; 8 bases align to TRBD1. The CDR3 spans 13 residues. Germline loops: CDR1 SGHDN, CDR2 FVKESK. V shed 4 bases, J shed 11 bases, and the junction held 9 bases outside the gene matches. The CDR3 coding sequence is TGTGCCAGCAGCCCGTGGACAGGGACGGGGGCTTTCTTT. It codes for CASSPWTGTGAFF.